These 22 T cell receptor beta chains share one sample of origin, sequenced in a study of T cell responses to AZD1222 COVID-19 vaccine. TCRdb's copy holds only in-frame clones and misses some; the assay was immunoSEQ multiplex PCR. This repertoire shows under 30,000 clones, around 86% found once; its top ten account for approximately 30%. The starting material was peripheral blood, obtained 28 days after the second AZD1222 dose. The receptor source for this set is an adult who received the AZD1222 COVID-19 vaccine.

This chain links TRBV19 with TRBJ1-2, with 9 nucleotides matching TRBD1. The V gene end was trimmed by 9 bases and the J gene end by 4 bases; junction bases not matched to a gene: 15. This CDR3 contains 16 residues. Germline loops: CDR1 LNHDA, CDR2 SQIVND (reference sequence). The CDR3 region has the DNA TGTGCCAGCGAGTCCGGCGCGGGACAGGGCCTCTATGGCTACACCTTC. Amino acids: CASESGAGQGLYGYTF.

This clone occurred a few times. The CDR3 DNA reads as TGCGCCAGCCTCGTTTCCGGGCCCCGGGGCACTGAAGCTTTCTTT. Translated, it gives CASLVSGPRGTEAFF. V gene TRBV5-1 combines with J gene TRBJ1-1; D call uncertain. With 7 bases removed from V and 4 bases from J, the gap between germline ends came to 20 bases. Germline V gives CDR1 SGHRS, CDR2 YFSETQ. The CDR3 covers 15 residues. The whole variable domain, remainder taken from reference TRBV5-1 and TRBJ1-1, is KAGVTQTPRYLIKTRGQQVTLSCSPISGHRSVSWYQQTPGQGLQFLFEYFSETQRNKGNFPGRFSGRQFSNSRSEMNVSTLELGDSALYLCASLVSGPRGTEAFFGQGTRLTVV.

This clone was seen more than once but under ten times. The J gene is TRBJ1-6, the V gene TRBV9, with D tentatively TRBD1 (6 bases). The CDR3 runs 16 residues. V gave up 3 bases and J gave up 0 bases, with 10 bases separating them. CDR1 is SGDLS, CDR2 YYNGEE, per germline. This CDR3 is CASSAGQSSYNSPLHF. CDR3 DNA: TGTGCCAGCAGCGCCGGACAGAGCTCCTATAATTCACCCCTCCACTTT.

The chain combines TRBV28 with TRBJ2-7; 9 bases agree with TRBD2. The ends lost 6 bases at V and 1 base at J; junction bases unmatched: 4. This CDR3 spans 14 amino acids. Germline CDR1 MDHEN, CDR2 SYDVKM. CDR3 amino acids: CASSSTSGSYEQYF. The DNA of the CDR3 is TGTGCCAGCAGCTCGACTAGCGGTTCCTACGAGCAGTACTTC.

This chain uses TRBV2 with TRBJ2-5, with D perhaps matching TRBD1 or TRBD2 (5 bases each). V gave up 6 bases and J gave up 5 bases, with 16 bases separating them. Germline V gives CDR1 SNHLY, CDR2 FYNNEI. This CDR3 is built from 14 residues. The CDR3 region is CASRRTLTGETQYF. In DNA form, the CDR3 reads TGTGCCAGCAGAAGGACACTTACGGGGGAGACCCAGTACTTC.

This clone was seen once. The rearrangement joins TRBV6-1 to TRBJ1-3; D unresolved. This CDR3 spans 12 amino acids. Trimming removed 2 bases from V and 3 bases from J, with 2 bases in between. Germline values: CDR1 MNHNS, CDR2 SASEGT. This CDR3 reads CASSEFGNTIYF. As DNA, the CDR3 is TGTGCCAGCAGTGAATTTGGAAACACCATATATTTT.

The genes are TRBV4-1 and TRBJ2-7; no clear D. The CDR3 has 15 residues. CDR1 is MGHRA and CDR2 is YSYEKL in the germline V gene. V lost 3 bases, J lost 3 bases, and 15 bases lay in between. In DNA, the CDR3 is TGCGCCAGCAGCCAGCCCCTGGGCAAGTACTACGAGCAGTACTTC. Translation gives CASSQPLGKYYEQYF.

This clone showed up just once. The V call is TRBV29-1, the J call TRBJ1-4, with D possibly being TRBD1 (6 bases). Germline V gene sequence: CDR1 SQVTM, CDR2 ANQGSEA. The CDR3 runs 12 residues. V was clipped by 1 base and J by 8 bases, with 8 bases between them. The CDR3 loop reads CSVEAQGEKLFF. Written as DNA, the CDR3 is TGCAGCGTTGAAGCTCAGGGGGAAAAACTGTTTTTT.

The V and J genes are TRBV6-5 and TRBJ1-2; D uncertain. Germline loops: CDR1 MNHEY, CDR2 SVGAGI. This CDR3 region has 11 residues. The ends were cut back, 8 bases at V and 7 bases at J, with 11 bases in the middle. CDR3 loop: CASRSEGGYTF. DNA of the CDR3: TGTGCCAGCCGGTCGGAGGGTGGCTACACCTTC.

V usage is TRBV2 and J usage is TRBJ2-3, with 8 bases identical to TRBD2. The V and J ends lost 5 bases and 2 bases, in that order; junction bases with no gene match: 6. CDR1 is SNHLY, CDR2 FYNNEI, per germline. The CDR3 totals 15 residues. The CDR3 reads CASSPSGRDTDTQYF. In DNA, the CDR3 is TGTGCCAGCAGTCCAAGCGGGAGAGACACAGATACGCAGTATTTT.

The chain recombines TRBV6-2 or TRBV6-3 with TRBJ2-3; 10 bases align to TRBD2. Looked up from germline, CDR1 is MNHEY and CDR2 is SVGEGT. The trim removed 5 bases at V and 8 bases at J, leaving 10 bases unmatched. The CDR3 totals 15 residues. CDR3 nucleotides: TGTGCCAGCAGTCAACTAGCGGGACTCCCACGTACGCAGTATTTT. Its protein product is CASSQLAGLPRTQYF.

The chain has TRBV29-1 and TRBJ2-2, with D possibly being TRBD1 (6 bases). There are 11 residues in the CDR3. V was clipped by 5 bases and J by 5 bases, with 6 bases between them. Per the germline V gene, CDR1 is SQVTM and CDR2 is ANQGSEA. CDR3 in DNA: TGCAGCGTTACAGGGACCGGGGAGCTGTTTTTT. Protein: CSVTGTGELFF.

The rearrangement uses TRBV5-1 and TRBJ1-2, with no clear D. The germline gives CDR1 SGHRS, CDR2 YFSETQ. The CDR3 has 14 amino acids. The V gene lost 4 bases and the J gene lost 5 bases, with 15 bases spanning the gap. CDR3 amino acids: CASSPPEGGYGYTF. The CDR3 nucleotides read TGCGCCAGCAGCCCACCGGAGGGAGGGTATGGCTACACCTTC.

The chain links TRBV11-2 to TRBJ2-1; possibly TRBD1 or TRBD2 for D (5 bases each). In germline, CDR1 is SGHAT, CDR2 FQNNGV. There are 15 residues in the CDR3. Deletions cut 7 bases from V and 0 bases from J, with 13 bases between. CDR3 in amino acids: CASMRGRSSYNEQFF. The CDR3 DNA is TGTGCCAGCATGAGGGGACGAAGCTCCTACAATGAGCAGTTCTTC.

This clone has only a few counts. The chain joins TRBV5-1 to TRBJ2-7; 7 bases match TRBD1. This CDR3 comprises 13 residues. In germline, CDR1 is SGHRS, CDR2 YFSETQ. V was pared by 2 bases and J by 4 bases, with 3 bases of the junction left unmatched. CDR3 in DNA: TGCGCCAGCAGCTTATGGACAGGTTACGAGCAGTACTTC. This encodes CASSLWTGYEQYF.

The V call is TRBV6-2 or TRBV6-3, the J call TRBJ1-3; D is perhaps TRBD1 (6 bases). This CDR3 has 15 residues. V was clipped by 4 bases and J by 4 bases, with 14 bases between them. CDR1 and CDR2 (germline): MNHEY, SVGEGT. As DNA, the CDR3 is TGTGCCAGCAGTTCCCTTGACAGGAGAGGAAACACCATATATTTT. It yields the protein CASSSLDRRGNTIYF.

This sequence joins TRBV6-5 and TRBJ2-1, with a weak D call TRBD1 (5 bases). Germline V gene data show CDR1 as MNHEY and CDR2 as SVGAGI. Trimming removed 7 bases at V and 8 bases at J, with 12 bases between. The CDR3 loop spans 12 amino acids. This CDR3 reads CASTDWGDEQFF. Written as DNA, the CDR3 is TGTGCCAGCACCGACTGGGGCGATGAGCAGTTCTTC.

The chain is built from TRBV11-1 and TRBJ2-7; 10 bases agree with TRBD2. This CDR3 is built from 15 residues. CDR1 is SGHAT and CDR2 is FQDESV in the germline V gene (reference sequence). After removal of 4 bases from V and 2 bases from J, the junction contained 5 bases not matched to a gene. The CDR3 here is CASSYLAGVTYEQYF. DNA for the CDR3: TGTGCCAGCAGCTATCTAGCGGGAGTAACCTACGAGCAGTACTTC. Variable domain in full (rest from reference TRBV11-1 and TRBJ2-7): EAEVAQSPRYKITEKSQAVAFWCDPISGHATLYWYRQILGQGPELLVQFQDESVVDDSQLPKDRFSAERLKGVDSTLKIQPAELGDSAMYLCASSYLAGVTYEQYFGPGTRLTVT.

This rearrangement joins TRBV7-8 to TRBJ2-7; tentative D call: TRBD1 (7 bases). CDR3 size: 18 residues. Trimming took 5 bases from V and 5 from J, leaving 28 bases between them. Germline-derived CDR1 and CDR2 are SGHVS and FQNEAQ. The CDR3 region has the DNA TGTGCCAGCAGCCCCGCCGGCTTTTATGGAGGGGGCAACGACGAGCAGTACTTC. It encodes CASSPAGFYGGGNDEQYF.

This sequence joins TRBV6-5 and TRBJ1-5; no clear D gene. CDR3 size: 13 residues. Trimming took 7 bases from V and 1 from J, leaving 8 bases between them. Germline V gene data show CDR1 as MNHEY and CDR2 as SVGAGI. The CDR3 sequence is CASILTSNQPQHF. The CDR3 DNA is TGTGCCAGCATTCTGACCAGCAATCAGCCCCAGCATTTT.

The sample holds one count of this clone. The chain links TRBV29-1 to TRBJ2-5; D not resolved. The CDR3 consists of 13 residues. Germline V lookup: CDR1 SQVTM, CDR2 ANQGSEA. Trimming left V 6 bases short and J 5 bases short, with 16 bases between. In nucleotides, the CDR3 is TGCAGCGTAGAGGATCTCGAGAGGGAGACCCAGTACTTC. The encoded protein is CSVEDLERETQYF.

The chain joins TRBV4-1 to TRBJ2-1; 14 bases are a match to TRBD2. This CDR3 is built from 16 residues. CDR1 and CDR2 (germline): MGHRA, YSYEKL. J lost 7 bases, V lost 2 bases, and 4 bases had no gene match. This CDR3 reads CASSQRGLAGDNEQFF. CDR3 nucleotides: TGCGCCAGCAGCCAAAGGGGACTAGCGGGAGATAATGAGCAGTTCTTC.